This TCR beta chain was sequenced for a study of human T cells and chemical hapten exposure. Study findings and constraints: With patch test score, the counts of PT1 expanded TCRs showed a positive correlation. Donors, who had alopecia, may show an immune response that differs from healthy people's.

The time point was: pre-sensitization, week 0. This sample's treatment: therapeutic diphenylcyclopropenone sensitization with weekly scalp DPC. Total RNA came from unfractionated whole blood. TCRdb passed the RACE reads through MiXCR, listing each CDR3 protein once. Here the sample spans around 200,000 distinct CDR3 sequences, around 30% being singletons. There are 14 residues in the CDR3. CDR1 KGHSH and CDR2 LQKENI come from the germline V gene. Trimming pared 3 bases from V and 1 base from J, leaving 8 bases between. As regards this clonotype: The antigen is unknown.

This receptor was obtained from a woman aged 25-40 years with alopecia areata. Some clones in this sample may be carry-over from other donors' samples. This chain links TRBV18 with TRBJ2-3; D might be TRBD2 (5 bases). Material: whole blood, obtained in connection with sensitization to the hapten diphenylcyclopropenone (DPC). As DNA, the CDR3 is TGTGCCAGCTCACCGCAGGAGGGCACAGATACGCAGTATTTT. This gives the protein CASSPQEGTDTQYF.